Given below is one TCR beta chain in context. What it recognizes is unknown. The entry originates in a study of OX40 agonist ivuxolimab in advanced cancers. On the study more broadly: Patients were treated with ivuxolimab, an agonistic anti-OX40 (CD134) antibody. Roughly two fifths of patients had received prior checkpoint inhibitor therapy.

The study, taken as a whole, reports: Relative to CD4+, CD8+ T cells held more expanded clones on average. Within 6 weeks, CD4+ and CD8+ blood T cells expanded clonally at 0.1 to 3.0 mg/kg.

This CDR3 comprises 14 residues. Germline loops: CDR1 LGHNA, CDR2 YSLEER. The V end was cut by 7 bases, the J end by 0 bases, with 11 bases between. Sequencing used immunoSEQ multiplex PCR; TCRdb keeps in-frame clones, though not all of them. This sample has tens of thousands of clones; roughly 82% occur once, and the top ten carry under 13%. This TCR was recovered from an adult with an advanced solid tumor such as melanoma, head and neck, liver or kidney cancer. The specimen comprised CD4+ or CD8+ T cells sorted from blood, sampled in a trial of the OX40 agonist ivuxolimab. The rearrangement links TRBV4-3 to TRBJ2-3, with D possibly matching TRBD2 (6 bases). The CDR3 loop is CASKEGTSTDTQYF. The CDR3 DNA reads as TGCGCCAGCAAGGAGGGGACTAGCACAGATACGCAGTATTTT.